The 29 T cell receptor beta chains below were found in one sample sequenced in a study of PD-1 blockade in classical Hodgkin lymphoma (dated by TCRdb to 2020 to 2021). The library was made by the immunoSEQ multiplex PCR assay. Here the immuneACCESS table is served through TCRdb, limited to in-frame sequences with V and J called. Missing clones are a known gap in these copies; in checked studies unresolved V genes cover under half, and the rest lacks a known reason. The table for this sample lists about 94,000 clones; roughly nine tenths of them were counted only once. The ten largest clones add up to about 10% of the sample. Taken with the paper, the label for time point translates to: cycle 2 day 1 (C2D1) of nivolumab. All trial patients had relapsed after autologous stem cell transplantation, with cohorts A, B and C differing in prior brentuximab vedotin exposure. Sequenced here: peripheral blood mononuclear cells (PBMCs), sampled before the second cycle of nivolumab. The receptors shown here come from a human donor with classical Hodgkin lymphoma.

The J gene is TRBJ2-1, the V gene TRBV13; 9 nucleotides align to TRBD1. This CDR3 contains 18 residues. Losses at the gene ends were 1 base for V and 1 base for J; bases not matched to a gene: 8. From germline, CDR1 is PRHDT and CDR2 FYEKMQ (reference sequence). The CDR3 sequence is CASSLVWTGVGSYNEQFF. As DNA, the CDR3 is TGTGCCAGCAGCTTAGTGTGGACAGGGGTTGGGTCCTACAATGAGCAGTTCTTC.

This rearrangement joins TRBV2 to TRBJ1-2, with D tentatively TRBD1 (6 bases). This CDR3 spans 13 amino acids. Trimming cost V 8 bases and J 4 bases, with 14 bases left between them. Germline V gene sequence: CDR1 SNHLY, CDR2 FYNNEI. CDR3 sequence: CASVPGGVYGYTF. As DNA, the CDR3 is TGTGCCAGCGTACCGGGGGGCGTCTATGGCTACACCTTC.

The genes are TRBV10-1 and TRBJ2-3, with D possibly matching TRBD1 (5 bases). Germline assignment: CDR1 WNHNN and CDR2 SYGVQD (reference sequence). The V end lost 2 bases, the J end lost 2 bases, and 11 bases lay between the germline ends. This CDR3 has 15 amino acids. The CDR3 DNA reads TGCGCCAGCAGTGAGAGGGGCAGATACACAGATACGCAGTATTTT. Residues: CASSERGRYTDTQYF.

Regarding this clone: An end of the junction differs from the germline gene, which may be a read error. This chain uses TRBV6-5 with TRBJ2-2; D might be TRBD1 (6 bases). This CDR3 is built from 13 residues. In germline, CDR1 is MNHEY, CDR2 SVGAGI. CDR3 loop: CATNQGNPGELFF. CDR3 in DNA: TGTGCCACAAATCAGGGGAACCCCGGGGAGCTGTTTTTT.

This clone appeared a single time. The J gene is TRBJ1-2, the V gene TRBV9; D gene uncertain. Per germline, CDR1 SGDLS and CDR2 YYNGEE. Trimming removed 0 bases at V and 0 bases at J, with 9 bases between. The CDR3 has 15 amino acids. As DNA, the CDR3 is TGTGCCAGCAGCGTAGAAAGCAGAGCTAACTATGGCTACACCTTC. Its translation: CASSVESRANYGYTF.

V is TRBV5-1 and J is TRBJ2-4; D remains ambiguous. Germline V gives CDR1 SGHRS, CDR2 YFSETQ. V was cut by 3 bases and J by 7 bases, with 8 bases left in between. The length of the CDR3 is 12 residues. This CDR3 reads CASSSQDNIQYF. CDR3 DNA: TGCGCCAGCAGCTCCCAGGACAACATTCAGTACTTC.

The chain has TRBV7-6 and TRBJ2-1; D unresolved. The CDR3 totals 13 residues. Germline CDR1 SGHVS, CDR2 FNYEAQ. V lost 5 bases, J lost 5 bases, and 10 bases lay in between. This CDR3 reads CASSRSNNNEQFF. The CDR3 coding sequence is TGTGCCAGCAGCCGTTCCAATAACAATGAGCAGTTCTTC.

The chain combines TRBV29-1 with TRBJ1-2, with a weak D call TRBD1 (5 bases). From germline, CDR1 is SQVTM and CDR2 ANQGSEA. The CDR3 covers 13 residues. The ends were cut back, 0 bases at V and 8 bases at J, with 13 bases in the middle. CDR3 bases: TGCAGCGTTGAAGATCTTCAGACAGCCGGCTACACCTTC. Amino acid sequence: CSVEDLQTAGYTF.

The J gene is TRBJ2-3, the V gene TRBV11-2; D unresolved. This CDR3 region has 14 residues. V lost 5 bases and J lost 5, with 14 bases in between. Germline values: CDR1 SGHAT, CDR2 FQNNGV. The CDR3 DNA reads TGTGCCAGCAGCAGTCGGAACCCCGTAGATACGCAGTATTTT. Amino acids: CASSSRNPVDTQYF.

This clone was picked up one time. The rearrangement joins TRBV19 to TRBJ1-1, with 10 bases matching TRBD1. CDR3 size: 13 residues. V shed 5 bases and J 6 bases; nucleotides not matched to a gene: 3. From germline, CDR1 is LNHDA and CDR2 SQIVND (reference sequence). The CDR3 loop is CASSGTGVAEAFF. Here the CDR3 DNA reads TGTGCCAGTAGTGGGACAGGGGTCGCTGAAGCTTTCTTT.

The table lists this clone with a few counts. The rearrangement joins TRBV10-3 to TRBJ2-7; TRBD1 is a possible D gene (5 bases). CDR3 length equals 14 residues. Trimming removed 4 bases at V and 3 bases at J, with 13 bases between. CDR1 is ENHRY and CDR2 is SYGVKD in the germline V gene. This chain's CDR3 is CAISGTPTSYEQYF. The CDR3 DNA reads as TGTGCCATCAGTGGGACACCAACGAGCTACGAGCAGTACTTC.

The V call is TRBV11-2, the J call TRBJ2-1; perhaps TRBD2 as D (6 bases). Germline V gene sequence: CDR1 SGHAT, CDR2 FQNNGV. Trimming took off 9 bases at V and 9 bases at J, with 15 bases between the two ends. The CDR3 runs 12 residues. In DNA, the CDR3 is TGTGCCAGTGGAGGGAACGGCATTGAGCAGTTCTTC. This translates into CASGGNGIEQFF. Based on the CDR3 plus reference TRBV11-2 and TRBJ2-1, the full variable domain is EAGVAQSPRYKIIEKRQSVAFWCNPISGHATLYWYQQILGQGPKLLIQFQNNGVVDDSQLPKDRFSAERLKGVDSTLKIQPAKLEDSAVYLCASGGNGIEQFFGPGTRLTVL.

As DNA, the CDR3 is TGCAGCGTGGCAGACAGACACACTGAAGCTTTCTTT. Amino acid sequence: CSVADRHTEAFF. The chain is built from TRBV29-1 and TRBJ1-1, with TRBD1 as a possible D gene (5 bases). Deletions cut 6 bases from V and 3 bases from J, with 11 bases between. Germline-derived CDR1 and CDR2 are SQVTM and ANQGSEA. The CDR3 spans 12 residues.

V is TRBV6-5 and J is TRBJ1-1, with D hard to call. Per germline, CDR1 MNHEY and CDR2 SVGAGI. The CDR3 sequence is 13 residues long. Trimming stripped 0 bases from V and 7 bases from J, with 9 bases between. The CDR3 DNA follows: TGTGCCAGCAGTTACTCGGGTAGGGTTGAAGCTTTCTTT. Amino acids: CASSYSGRVEAFF.

The chain carries TRBV7-9 and TRBJ2-7; D might be TRBD1 (7 bases). This CDR3 is built from 14 residues. Germline V gene lookup returns CDR1 SEHNR and CDR2 FQNEAQ (reference sequence). Trimming shortened V by 2 bases and J by 2 bases, and 10 bases separated the two germline ends. CDR3 DNA sequence: TGTGCCAGCAGCTTACAGGGGGGACCCTACGAGCAGTACTTC. Translating gives CASSLQGGPYEQYF.

This clone has only one observation. This sequence joins TRBV15 and TRBJ2-1; 9 positions agree with TRBD2. Looked up from germline, CDR1 is LNHNV and CDR2 is YYDKDF (reference sequence). This CDR3 contains 17 residues. The junction had 8 bases not matched to a gene; V was cut back by 0 bases and J by 5 bases. The CDR3 DNA reads TGTGCCACCAGCAGAGATAGGGGACTAGCTATCGACAATGAGCAGTTCTTC. Translating gives CATSRDRGLAIDNEQFF.

This chain connects TRBV4-1 to TRBJ2-1; 13 bases align to TRBD2. There are 16 residues in the CDR3. Trimming removed 5 bases from V and 9 bases from J; junction bases left unmatched: 10. Germline V gives CDR1 MGHRA, CDR2 YSYEKL. The DNA of the CDR3 is TGCGCCAGCAGCGGCCGGACTAGCGGGAGTCCTGGTGAGCAGTTCTTC. This gives the protein CASSGRTSGSPGEQFF.

The DNA of the CDR3 is TGTGCCAGCAGCTTGGAAGGAGGGGGGCGCGGGGAGACCCAGTACTTC. Protein product: CASSLEGGGRGETQYF. The chain recombines TRBV5-4 with TRBJ2-5; tentatively, D is TRBD1 or TRBD2 (6 bases each). The CDR3 spans 16 residues. CDR1 and CDR2 from the germline V gene are SGHNT and YYREEE (reference sequence). Trimming left V 0 bases short and J 5 bases short, with 17 bases between. Combining the CDR3 with reference TRBV5-4 and TRBJ2-5 gives the whole variable domain ETGVTQSPTHLIKTRGQQVTLRCSSQSGHNTVSWYQQALGQGPQFIFQYYREEENGRGNFPPRFSGLQFPNYSSELNVNALELDDSALYLCASSLEGGGRGETQYFGPGTRLLVL.

The chain combines TRBV19 with TRBJ1-5; TRBD1 might be the D (5 bases). The CDR3 sequence is 14 residues long. The germline V gene has CDR1 LNHDA and CDR2 SQIVND (reference sequence). Trimming cost V 4 bases and J 6 bases, with 13 bases left between them. CDR3 DNA sequence: TGTGCCAGTAGTACCAACATCGGGGGTCAGCCCCAGCATTTT. Translated, it gives CASSTNIGGQPQHF.

The J gene is TRBJ1-4, the V gene TRBV19; the D is unclear. The CDR3 consists of 15 residues. The germline gives CDR1 LNHDA, CDR2 SQIVND (reference sequence). The V and J ends lost 6 bases and 1 base respectively, with 12 bases between them. This CDR3 is CASRPSGVTNEKLFF. Here the CDR3 DNA reads TGTGCCAGTAGGCCGAGCGGGGTAACTAATGAAAAACTGTTTTTT.

The chain carries TRBV4-1 and TRBJ2-5, with 10 positions matching TRBD2. In germline, CDR1 is MGHRA, CDR2 YSYEKL. Unmatched junction bases numbered 2, after V lost 0 bases and J lost 4 bases. The CDR3 has 15 residues. This chain's CDR3 is CASSQDWTSGETQYF. CDR3 in DNA: TGCGCCAGCAGCCAAGATTGGACTAGCGGAGAGACCCAGTACTTC.

This sequence joins TRBV15 and TRBJ2-7; 13 positions agree with TRBD2. The CDR3 is made up of 16 amino acids. Unmatched junction bases numbered 4, after V lost 1 base and J lost 4 bases. In germline, CDR1 is LNHNV, CDR2 YYDKDF (reference sequence). The CDR3 loop reads CATSRAKTSGGYEQYF. CDR3 sequence (DNA): TGTGCCACCAGCAGAGCAAAGACTAGCGGGGGGTACGAGCAGTACTTC. The variable domain in full, completed from reference TRBV15 and TRBJ2-7, reads DAMVIQNPRYQVTQFGKPVTLSCSQTLNHNVMYWYQQKSSQAPKLLFHYYDKDFNNEADTPDNFQSRRPNTSFCFLDIRSPGLGDTAMYLCATSRAKTSGGYEQYFGPGTRLTVT.

The chain has TRBV29-1 and TRBJ2-7; TRBD2 is a possible D gene (5 bases). The CDR3 has 13 amino acids. Germline V gene sequence: CDR1 SQVTM, CDR2 ANQGSEA. Trimming cost V 6 bases and J 6 bases, with 18 bases left between them. CDR3 sequence: CSVTGKTAREQYF. CDR3 nucleotide sequence: TGCAGCGTGACCGGGAAAACAGCTCGCGAGCAGTACTTC.

The CDR3 DNA reads TGTGCCAGCAGTCCGCGACCGACTAGCGGGAGGACAGATACGCAGTATTTT. This gives the protein CASSPRPTSGRTDTQYF. V and J are TRBV27 and TRBJ2-3, with 13 nucleotides matching TRBD2. V lost 5 bases and J lost 3; bases outside the gene matches: 8. Germline V CDR1 and CDR2: MNHEY, SMNVEV (reference sequence). The CDR3 is 17 amino acids.

V is TRBV5-1 and J is TRBJ1-2, with D perhaps TRBD1 (6 bases). The CDR3 spans 14 residues. Germline V gene data show CDR1 as SGHRS and CDR2 as YFSETQ. Trimming stripped 5 bases from V and 8 bases from J, with 19 bases between. This CDR3 is CASSAGGRDQGYTF. The DNA for the CDR3 is TGCGCCAGCAGTGCGGGGGGCAGGGACCAGGGCTACACCTTC.

This chain uses TRBV19 with TRBJ2-3; 7 positions agree with TRBD2. The CDR3 sequence is 13 residues long. Germline V CDR1 and CDR2: LNHDA, SQIVND (reference sequence). J was trimmed by 6 bases and V by 3 bases; bases with no gene match: 3. The CDR3 nucleotides read TGTGCCAGTAGTATTCGACTAGCTGATACGCAGTATTTT. Translated: CASSIRLADTQYF.

V gene TRBV28 combines with J gene TRBJ2-7; no clear D gene. The CDR3 runs 13 residues. The germline V and J ends were trimmed by 3 bases and 1 base, with 7 bases remaining between them. Germline lookup yields CDR1 MDHEN and CDR2 SYDVKM. The CDR3 protein is CASSFRRSYEQYF. CDR3 in DNA: TGTGCCAGCAGTTTTCGGCGATCCTACGAGCAGTACTTC.

The rearrangement uses TRBV4-1 and TRBJ2-7; 7 positions agree with TRBD2. Per germline, CDR1 MGHRA and CDR2 YSYEKL. V lost 2 bases and J lost 0; bases outside the gene matches: 13. The CDR3 totals 18 residues. CDR3 sequence: CASSQQPGGGDFSYEQYF. The CDR3 DNA reads as TGCGCCAGCAGCCAACAACCGGGGGGAGGGGACTTCTCCTACGAGCAGTACTTC.

This clone was seen only once. The chain is built from TRBV5-6 and TRBJ1-5, with D unresolved. V was trimmed by 2 bases and J by 0 bases, leaving 6 bases between them. The CDR3 covers 14 residues. CDR1 SGHDT and CDR2 YYEEEE come from the germline V gene. CDR3: CASSFSVSNQPQHF. The CDR3 DNA sequence: TGTGCCAGCAGCTTTTCCGTTAGCAATCAGCCCCAGCATTTT. The whole variable domain, filled in from reference TRBV5-6 and TRBJ1-5, reads DAGVTQSPTHLIKTRGQQVTLRCSPKSGHDTVSWYQQALGQGPQFIFQYYEEEERQRGNFPDRFSGHQFPNYSSELNVNALLLGDSALYLCASSFSVSNQPQHFGDGTRLSIL.